This TCR beta chain is drawn from a study of cytomegalovirus exposure and HLA in healthy donors. Study conclusions and caveats: HLA alleles were associated with 15,000 to 20,000 TCR beta sequences in a later analysis at 0.05 false discovery rate.

CDR1 and CDR2 (germline): LGHNA, YSLEER. The CDR3 totals 15 residues. With 1 base removed from V and 4 bases from J, the gap between germline ends came to 11 bases. With 60 Vbeta and 13 Jbeta primers, the PCR was carried out. Assay: immunoSEQ multiplex PCR; the TCRdb copy retains only in-frame clones and omits some. The table records about 170,000 clones, around 75% of them present only once. For this clone: Its antigen is not known.

The specimen was PBMCs. The chain is built from TRBV4-3 and TRBJ1-5; D is undetermined. This TCR derives from a male donor in good health and CMV-seronegative. CDR3 sequence reads: CASSQVAGMNQPQHF. The CDR3 nucleotides are TGCGCCAGCAGCCAAGTCGCAGGAATGAATCAGCCCCAGCATTTT.